This T cell receptor (beta chain) was recovered during a study of CD8+CD57+ T cells in acquired aplastic anemia. Points from the study as a whole: Over 25 CD8+ CDR3 sequences occurred in both the patients and the controls. Significance was not reached for CD8+ Simpson's diversity between patients and controls.

It was patients with CD8+CD57+ cell expansion by flow cytometry who were chosen for sequencing. Each patient had severe acquired aplastic anemia. Patients were treatment-naive when blood was sampled. Profiling of TCR beta VDJ combinations and CDR3 sequences used genomic DNA as template. MiXCR, applied by TCRdb to the reads, yields one record per CDR3 protein. The profile covers approximately 190,000 distinct CDR3 sequences, with under 55% appearing a single time and about 8.8% taken by the ten largest. The V gene lost 7 bases and the J gene lost 6 bases, with 13 bases spanning the gap. The CDR3 is 13 residues long. Points on this clonotype: No antigen is known for it.

What was sequenced was sorted CD4+, CD8+, or CD8+CD57+ T cells (not recorded which) from PBMCs. The chain has TRBV12-3 or TRBV12-4 and TRBJ1-5; D remains unclear. The sequence was obtained from a human donor with aplastic anemia. The CDR3 region is CASTPEGGQPQHF. The CDR3 DNA reads as TGTGCCAGCACCCCCGAGGGAGGTCAGCCCCAGCATTTT.